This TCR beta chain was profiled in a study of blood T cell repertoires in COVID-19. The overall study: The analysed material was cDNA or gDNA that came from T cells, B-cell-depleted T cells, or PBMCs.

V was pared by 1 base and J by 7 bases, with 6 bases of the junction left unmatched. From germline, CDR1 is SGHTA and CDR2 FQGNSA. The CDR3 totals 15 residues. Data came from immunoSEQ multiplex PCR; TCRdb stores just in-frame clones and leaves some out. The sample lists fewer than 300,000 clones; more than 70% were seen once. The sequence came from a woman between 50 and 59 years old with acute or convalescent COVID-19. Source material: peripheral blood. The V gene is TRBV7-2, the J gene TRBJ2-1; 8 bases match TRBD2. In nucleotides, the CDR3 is TGTGCCAGCAGCTTAGAGCGGGGGTATAGGAATGAGCAGTTCTTC. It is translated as CASSLERGYRNEQFF.